This T cell receptor (beta chain) was obtained from a study of CD8+ T cells in alopecia areata. Points from the study as a whole: Tissue-resident alphabeta T cells belonging to normal skin likewise get sequenced within scalp specimens. Lesional scalp, especially alopecia totalis/universalis, showed higher clonality than normal scalp.

TCR sequencing used cDNA made by reverse transcription of extracted RNA. Assay: immunoSEQ multiplex PCR; the TCRdb copy retains only in-frame clones and omits some. The specimen has 290,000 or so clones, none found just once. Germline trimming cut 4 bases from V and 1 base from J; bases unmatched to any gene: 6. From germline, CDR1 is SGHDT and CDR2 FRDEAV. CDR3 length equals 16 residues. A few counts support this clone. What it recognizes is unknown. The germline and genes are mouse ones. The read is 4 residues too short to cover the CDR3 end, so that end is filled in from the germline J gene. Using CD4, CD8alpha, NKG2D, NKG2ACE and other markers, pooled cutaneous lymph node cells were sorted.

Material for sequencing was CD4+ T cells sorted from a lymph node. The chain couples TRBV14 to TRBJ2-5; 10 nucleotides line up with TRBD1. The source of this sequence is a C3H/HeJ mouse with alopecia areata. For the strain, the MHC haplotype given is H2-k. CDR3 DNA, as far as it was read: TGTGCCAGCAGTAGTCCCGGGACAGGGGACCAAGAC. Its protein is CASSSPGTGDQD. The CDR3 reads in full as CASSSPGTGDQDTQYF.